This TCR beta chain appears in the sequencing data of a study of T cells in localized non-small cell lung cancer. Findings of the study overall: Blood T cell density predicted longer survival; adjacent-lung clonality, shorter.

Remarks on this clone: The antigen remains undetermined.

This CDR3 is 14 amino acids long. Germline-derived CDR1 and CDR2 are SGHRS and YFSETQ. The V gene lost 5 bases and the J gene lost 1 base, with 9 bases spanning the gap. Assay: immunoSEQ multiplex PCR; the TCRdb copy retains only in-frame clones and omits some. The sample comprises fewer than 6,500 clones, 35% to 50% of which are singletons, and about 15% rests with the top ten. Material: lung tumor tissue, obtained before any cancer treatment. V gene TRBV5-1 combines with J gene TRBJ2-2; no definite D call. The clonotype comes from a man aged 40 to 75 with stage I lung adenocarcinoma. The DNA for the CDR3 is TGCGCCAGCAGGCTTGTGGTGAACACCGGGGAGCTGTTTTTT. This encodes CASRLVVNTGELFF.